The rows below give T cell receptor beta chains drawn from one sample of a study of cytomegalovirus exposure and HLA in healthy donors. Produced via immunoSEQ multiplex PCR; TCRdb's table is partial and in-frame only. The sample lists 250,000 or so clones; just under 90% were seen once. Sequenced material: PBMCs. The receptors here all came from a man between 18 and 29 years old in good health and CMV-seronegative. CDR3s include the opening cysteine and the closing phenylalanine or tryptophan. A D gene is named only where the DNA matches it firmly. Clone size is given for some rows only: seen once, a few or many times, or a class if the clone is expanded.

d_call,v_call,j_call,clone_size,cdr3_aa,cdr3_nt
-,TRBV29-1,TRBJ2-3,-,CSARTVSDTQYF,TGCAGCGCAAGGACAGTTTCAGATACGCAGTATTTT
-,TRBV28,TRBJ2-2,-,CASSSPGDTGELFF,TGTGCCAGCAGTAGCCCAGGGGACACCGGGGAGCTGTTTTTT
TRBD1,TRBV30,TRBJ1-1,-,CASPRDRQNTEAFF,TGTGCCTCCCCACGGGACAGGCAGAACACTGAAGCTTTCTTT
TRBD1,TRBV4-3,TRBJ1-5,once,CASSQEGQGFQPQHF,TGCGCCAGCAGCCAAGAGGGACAGGGGTTCCAGCCCCAGCATTTT
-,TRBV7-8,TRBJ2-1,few,CASISTRSSYNEQFF,TGTGCCAGCATCTCCACGAGGAGCTCCTACAATGAGCAGTTCTTC
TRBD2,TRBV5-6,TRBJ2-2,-,CASYTWASGGITNTGELFF,TGTGCCAGCTATACGTGGGCTAGCGGGGGGATAACGAACACCGGGGAGCTGTTTTTT
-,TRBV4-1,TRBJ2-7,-,CASSHRDTSYEQYF,TGCGCCAGCAGCCACCGGGACACCTCCTACGAGCAGTACTTC
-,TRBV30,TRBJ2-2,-,CAWRERTGELFF,TGTGCCTGGAGGGAGCGAACCGGGGAGCTGTTTTTT
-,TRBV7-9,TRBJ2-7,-,CASSQTWRAPSSYEQYF,TGTGCCAGCAGCCAAACTTGGAGGGCGCCGAGTTCCTACGAGCAGTACTTC
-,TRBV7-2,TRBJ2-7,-,CASSFLFYEQYF,TGTGCCAGCAGCTTCCTATTCTACGAGCAGTACTTC
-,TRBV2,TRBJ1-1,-,CASSDEGNTEAFF,TGTGCCAGCAGTGACGAGGGGAACACTGAAGCTTTCTTT
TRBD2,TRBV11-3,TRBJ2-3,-,CASSFSGGPDLDTQYF,TGTGCCAGCAGCTTTAGCGGGGGGCCCGATTTAGATACGCAGTATTTT
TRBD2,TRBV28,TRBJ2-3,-,CASTEAGGATDTQYF,TGTGCCAGCACCGAAGCGGGGGGCGCCACAGATACGCAGTATTTT
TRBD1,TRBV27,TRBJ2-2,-,CASSLFRTGGNGELFF,TGTGCCAGCAGTTTATTCCGGACAGGGGGCAACGGGGAGCTGTTTTTT
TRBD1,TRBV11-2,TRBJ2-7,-,CASSFETGAHEQYF,TGTGCCAGCAGCTTTGAGACAGGGGCCCACGAGCAGTACTTC
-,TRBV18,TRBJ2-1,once,CASSPRRYNEQFF,TGTGCCAGCTCACCACGTCGGTACAATGAGCAGTTCTTC
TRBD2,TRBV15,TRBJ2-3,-,CATSRDRSGSSTDTQYF,TGTGCCACCAGCAGAGATCGGAGCGGGAGTAGCACAGATACGCAGTATTTT
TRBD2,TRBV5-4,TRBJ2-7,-,CASSLPSGRSEQYF,TGTGCCAGCAGCTTGCCTAGCGGGAGATCCGAGCAGTACTTC
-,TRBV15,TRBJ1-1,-,CATSSGATNTEAFF,TGTGCCACCAGCTCAGGGGCAACGAACACTGAAGCTTTCTTT
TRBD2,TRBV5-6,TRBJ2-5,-,CASSSRLAGGRETQYF,TGTGCCAGCAGCTCGCGACTAGCGGGAGGGCGCGAGACCCAGTACTTC
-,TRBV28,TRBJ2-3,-,CASSSPGSGSTDTQYF,TGTGCCAGCAGTTCCCCGGGAAGCGGTAGCACAGATACGCAGTATTTT
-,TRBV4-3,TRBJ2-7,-,CASSQDQGTKEQYF,TGCGCCAGCAGCCAAGATCAGGGTACGAAAGAGCAGTACTTC
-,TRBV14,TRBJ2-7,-,CASSPRTRSEQYF,TGTGCCAGCAGCCCGAGGACTCGTTCCGAGCAGTACTTC
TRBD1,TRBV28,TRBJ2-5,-,CASSQGQGEVETQYF,TGTGCCAGCAGCCAAGGACAGGGAGAGGTTGAGACCCAGTACTTC
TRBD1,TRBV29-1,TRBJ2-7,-,CSVGDRAYEQYF,TGCAGCGTGGGGGACAGAGCCTACGAGCAGTACTTC
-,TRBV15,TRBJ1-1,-,CATSRGTEGTEAFF,TGTGCCACCAGCAGAGGGACAGAGGGAACTGAAGCTTTCTTT
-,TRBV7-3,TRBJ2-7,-,CASSEANYEQYF,TGTGCCAGCAGCGAGGCTAACTACGAGCAGTACTTC
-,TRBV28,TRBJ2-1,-,CASSLLSSGGYNNEQFF,TGTGCCAGCAGTTTATTGTCATCGGGGGGCTACAACAATGAGCAGTTCTTC
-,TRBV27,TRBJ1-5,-,CASSLTQGYQPQHF,TGTGCCAGCAGTTTAACGCAGGGGTATCAGCCCCAGCATTTT
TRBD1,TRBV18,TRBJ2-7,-,CASSPTGTADYEQYF,TGTGCCAGCTCACCTACCGGGACAGCCGACTACGAGCAGTACTTC
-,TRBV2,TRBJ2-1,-,CASSRDTVPEQFF,TGTGCCAGCAGCCGAGATACAGTCCCTGAGCAGTTCTTC
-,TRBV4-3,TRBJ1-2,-,CASSQDLGGYGYTF,TGCGCCAGCAGCCAAGATTTGGGGGGATATGGCTACACCTTC
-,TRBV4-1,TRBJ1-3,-,CASSQKPLPLRENEPGNTIYF,TGCGCCAGCAGCCAAAAACCCCTCCCCCTCAGGGAAAACGAACCTGGAAACACCATATATTTT
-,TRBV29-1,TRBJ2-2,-,CSVEVWRGELFF,TGCAGCGTTGAAGTGTGGAGGGGAGAGCTGTTTTTT
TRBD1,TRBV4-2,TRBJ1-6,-,CASSQAGTGVGDSPLHF,TGTGCCAGCAGCCAAGCCGGGACAGGGGTAGGGGATTCACCCCTCCACTTT
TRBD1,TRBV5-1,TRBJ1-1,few,CASTSQGGNTEAFF,TGCGCCAGCACCTCCCAGGGGGGAAACACTGAAGCTTTCTTT
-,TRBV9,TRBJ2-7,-,CASSVDGRSSYEQYF,TGTGCCAGCAGCGTGGATGGGCGTAGCTCCTACGAGCAGTACTTC
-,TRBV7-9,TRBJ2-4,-,CASSLAALLAKNIQYF,TGTGCCAGCAGCTTAGCGGCTCTCCTAGCCAAAAACATTCAGTACTTC